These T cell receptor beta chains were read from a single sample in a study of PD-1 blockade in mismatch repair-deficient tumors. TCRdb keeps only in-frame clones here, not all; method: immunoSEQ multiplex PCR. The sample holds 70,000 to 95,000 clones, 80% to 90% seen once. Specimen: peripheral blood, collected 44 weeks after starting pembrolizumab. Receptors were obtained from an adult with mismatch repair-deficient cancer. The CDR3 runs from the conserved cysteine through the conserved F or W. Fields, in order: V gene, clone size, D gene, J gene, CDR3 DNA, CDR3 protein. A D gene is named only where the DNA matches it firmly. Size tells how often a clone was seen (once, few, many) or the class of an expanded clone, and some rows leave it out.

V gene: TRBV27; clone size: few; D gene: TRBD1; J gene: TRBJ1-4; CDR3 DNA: TGTGCCAGCAGTCAGCCGCTAGGGGGCAATGAAAAACTGTTTTTT; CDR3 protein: CASSQPLGGNEKLFF
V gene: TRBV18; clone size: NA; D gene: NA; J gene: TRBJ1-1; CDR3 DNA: TGTGCCAGCTCACCAGGGGGCTTGTCTGAAGCTTTCTTT; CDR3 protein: CASSPGGLSEAFF
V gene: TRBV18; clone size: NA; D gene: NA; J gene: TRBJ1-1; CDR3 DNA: TGTGCCAGCTCCGAGGTGAACACTGAAGCTTTCTTT; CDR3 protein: CASSEVNTEAFF
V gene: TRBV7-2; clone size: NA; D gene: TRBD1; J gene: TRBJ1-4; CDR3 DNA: TGTGCCAGCAGCCGGCAGGGGGCATATAATGAAAAACTGTTTTTT; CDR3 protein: CASSRQGAYNEKLFF
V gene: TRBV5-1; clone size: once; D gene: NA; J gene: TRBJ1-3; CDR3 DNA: TGCGCCAGCAGCTTGGCGCTGGGCAGCTCTGGAAACACCATATATTTT; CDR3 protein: CASSLALGSSGNTIYF
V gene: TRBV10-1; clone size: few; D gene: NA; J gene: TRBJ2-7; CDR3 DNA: TGCGCCAGCAGTGAGTTCTTCTGGCGGACAATCTACGAGCAGTACTTC; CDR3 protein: CASSEFFWRTIYEQYF
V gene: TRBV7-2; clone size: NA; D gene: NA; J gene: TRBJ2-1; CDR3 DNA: TGTGCCAGCAGCCCCCGATCTCATGAGCAGTTCTTC; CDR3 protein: CASSPRSHEQFF
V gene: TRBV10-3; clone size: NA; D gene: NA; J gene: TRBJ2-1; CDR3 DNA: TGTGCCATCAGTGTCCAGAACAATGAGCAGTTCTTC; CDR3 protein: CAISVQNNEQFF
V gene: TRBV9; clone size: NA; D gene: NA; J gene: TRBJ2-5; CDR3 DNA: TGTGCCAGCAGCGTAGAGGTGGAGTTCGAAGAGACCCAGTACTTC; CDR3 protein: CASSVEVEFEETQYF
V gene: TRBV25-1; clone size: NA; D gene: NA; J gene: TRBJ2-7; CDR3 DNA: TGTGCCAGCAGCTCCCGCGGGGTCTACGAGCAGTACTTC; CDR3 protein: CASSSRGVYEQYF
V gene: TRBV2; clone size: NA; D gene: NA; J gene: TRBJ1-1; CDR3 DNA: TGTGCCAGCAGTCAGAACAGGGTCACTGAAGCTTTCTTT; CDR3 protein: CASSQNRVTEAFF
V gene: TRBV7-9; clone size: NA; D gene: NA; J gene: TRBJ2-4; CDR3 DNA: TGTGCCAGCTGCCCCGGGGGTTCGAGGGACATTCAGTACTTC; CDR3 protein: CASCPGGSRDIQYF
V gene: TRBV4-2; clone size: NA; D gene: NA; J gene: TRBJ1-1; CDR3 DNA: TGTGCCAGCAGCCAACATGAGGACAGGAACACTGAAGCTTTCTTT; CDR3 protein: CASSQHEDRNTEAFF
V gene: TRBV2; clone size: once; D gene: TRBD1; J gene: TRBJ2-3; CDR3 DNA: TGTGCCAGCTCAGGACAGGGGGTCACAGATACGCAGTATTTT; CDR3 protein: CASSGQGVTDTQYF
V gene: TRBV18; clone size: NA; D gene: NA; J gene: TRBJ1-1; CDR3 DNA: TGTGCCAGCTCACCACAAGGGTCTGAAGCTTTCTTT; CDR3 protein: CASSPQGSEAFF
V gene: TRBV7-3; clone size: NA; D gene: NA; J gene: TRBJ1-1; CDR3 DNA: TGTGCCAGCAGCCAGGACCCGTTCGGAACTGAAGCTTTCTTT; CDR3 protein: CASSQDPFGTEAFF
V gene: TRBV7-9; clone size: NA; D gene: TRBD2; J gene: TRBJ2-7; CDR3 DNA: TGTGCCAGCAGCTTCTGGAGACTAGCGGACTACGAGCAGTACTTC; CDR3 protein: CASSFWRLADYEQYF
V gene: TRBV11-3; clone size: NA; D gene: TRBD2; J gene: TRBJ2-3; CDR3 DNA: TGTGCCAGCAGCCTCGGGAGGGGCACAGATACGCAGTATTTT; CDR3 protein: CASSLGRGTDTQYF
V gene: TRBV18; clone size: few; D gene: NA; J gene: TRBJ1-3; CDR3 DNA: TGTGCCAGCTCACCGGGTGTGTCTGGAAACACCATATATTTT; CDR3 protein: CASSPGVSGNTIYF
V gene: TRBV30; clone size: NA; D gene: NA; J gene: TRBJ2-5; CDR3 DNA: TGTGCCTGGAGGGGGGAAGAGACCCAGTACTTC; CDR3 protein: CAWRGEETQYF
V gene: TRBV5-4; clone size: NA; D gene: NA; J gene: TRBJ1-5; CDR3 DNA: TGTGCCAGCAGCCAAGGGGGGAGCAATCAGCCCCAGCATTTT; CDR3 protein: CASSQGGSNQPQHF
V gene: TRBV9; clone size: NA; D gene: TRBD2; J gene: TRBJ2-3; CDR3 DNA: TGTGCCAGCAGCGTAGATGTAGCGGGAGCAGATACGCAGTATTTT; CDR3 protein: CASSVDVAGADTQYF
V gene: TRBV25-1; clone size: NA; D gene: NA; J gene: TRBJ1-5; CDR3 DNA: TGTGCCAGCAGTGAATTGAATAGCAATCAGCCCCAGCATTTT; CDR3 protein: CASSELNSNQPQHF
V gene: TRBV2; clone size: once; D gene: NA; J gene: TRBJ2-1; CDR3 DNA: TGTGCCAGCAGACGGTCAGGGCTGGCCTGGGAGCAGTTCTTC; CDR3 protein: CASRRSGLAWEQFF
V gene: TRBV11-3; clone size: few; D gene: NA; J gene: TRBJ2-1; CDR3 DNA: TGTGCCAGCAGCCCTGTAAGGATTGGGAATGAGCAGTTCTTC; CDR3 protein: CASSPVRIGNEQFF